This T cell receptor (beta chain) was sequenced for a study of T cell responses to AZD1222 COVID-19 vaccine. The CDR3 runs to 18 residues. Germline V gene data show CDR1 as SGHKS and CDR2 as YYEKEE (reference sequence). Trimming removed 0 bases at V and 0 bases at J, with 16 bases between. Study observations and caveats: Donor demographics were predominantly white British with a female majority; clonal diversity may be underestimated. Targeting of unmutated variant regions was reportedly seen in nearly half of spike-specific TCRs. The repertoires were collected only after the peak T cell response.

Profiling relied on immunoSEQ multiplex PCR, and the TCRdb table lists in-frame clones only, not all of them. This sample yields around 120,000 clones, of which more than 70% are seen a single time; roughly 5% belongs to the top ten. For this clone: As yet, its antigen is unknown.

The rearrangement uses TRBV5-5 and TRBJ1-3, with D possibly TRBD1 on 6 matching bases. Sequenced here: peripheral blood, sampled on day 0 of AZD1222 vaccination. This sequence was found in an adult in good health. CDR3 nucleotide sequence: TGTGCCAGCAGCTTGGCGACAGGCGGAGGGTTCTCTGGAAACACCATATATTTT. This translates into CASSLATGGGFSGNTIYF.